This is a list of T cell receptor beta chains from one sample in a study of cytomegalovirus exposure and HLA in healthy donors. Clones were sequenced by immunoSEQ multiplex PCR, and TCRdb holds only the in-frame ones, with some missing. Of about 130,000 clones detected, around 80% appear once; the ten largest clones hold roughly an eighth. Sequencing was done on a sample of PBMCs. The receptors stem from an older woman in good health and CMV-seropositive. CDR3s include the opening cysteine and the closing phenylalanine or tryptophan. The D gene is left open where the match is weak. Only some rows state a clone size, as once, few, many or a class for expanded clones.

NA,TRBJ1-4,TRBV9,NA,TGTGCCAGCAGCCCCCAGGTTGGGCCCGATGAAAAACTGTTTTTT,CASSPQVGPDEKLFF
TRBD1,TRBJ2-5,TRBV7-2,once,TGTGCCAGCAGCTTAGGATTCAGGGGGTCTTCGAGAGAGACCCAGTACTTC,CASSLGFRGSSRETQYF
TRBD1,TRBJ2-5,TRBV7-2,NA,TGTGCCAGCAGCTTAAATCCAGGGGGAGAGACCCAGTACTTC,CASSLNPGGETQYF
TRBD1,TRBJ1-4,TRBV7-3,NA,TGTGCCAGCAGCTTAACGCACAGGGGTAGTGAAAAACTGTTTTTT,CASSLTHRGSEKLFF
TRBD2,TRBJ2-5,TRBV11-2,NA,TGTGCCAGCAGCTTATCTAGCGGGGGGAAAAAAGAGACCCAGTACTTC,CASSLSSGGKKETQYF
NA,TRBJ2-1,TRBV5-1,NA,TGCGCCAGCAGTCCCGGGGTAGCGGCCTACAATGAGCAGTTCTTC,CASSPGVAAYNEQFF
NA,TRBJ2-5,TRBV20-1,NA,TGCAGTGCTAAACAGGGAAACCCCCAGTACTTC,CSAKQGNPQYF
NA,TRBJ1-2,TRBV5-1,once,TGCGCCAGCAGCTTGGACACCGAGGACTATGGCTACACCTTC,CASSLDTEDYGYTF
NA,TRBJ1-1,TRBV27,NA,TGTGCCAGCACCAGACGCGGGCCCGCAACTGAAGCTTTCTTT,CASTRRGPATEAFF
NA,TRBJ2-4,TRBV4-3,NA,TGCGCCAGCAGCCAAGGTAACGGGGACATTCAGTACTTC,CASSQGNGDIQYF
TRBD2,TRBJ2-1,TRBV5-1,few,TGCGCCAGCAGCTTGGCTCCTAGCGGGACCTCCTACAATGAGCAGTTCTTC,CASSLAPSGTSYNEQFF
TRBD1,TRBJ1-2,TRBV19,NA,TGTGCCAGTAGCTCCTCGACAGGGTTTTATGGCTACACCTTC,CASSSSTGFYGYTF
TRBD1,TRBJ1-1,TRBV7-2,few,TGTGCCAGCAGCTTAAGGGGGCCACTTCGTACTGAAGCTTTCTTT,CASSLRGPLRTEAFF
NA,TRBJ1-6,TRBV19,NA,TGTGCCAGTAGTCCCCAGGGTTCACCCCTCCACTTT,CASSPQGSPLHF
NA,TRBJ1-5,TRBV7-8,NA,TGTGCCAGCAGCCTATGGACAGCTCATAGCAATCAGCCCCAGCATTTT,CASSLWTAHSNQPQHF
NA,TRBJ2-1,TRBV7-2,NA,TGTGCCAGCAGCGCAAGAGGGGGGGAGAGCGGAAATGAGCAGTTCTTC,CASSARGGESGNEQFF
TRBD1,TRBJ2-5,TRBV11-2,once,TGTGCCAGCAGCCCGGGACAGGGCCGAGAGACCCAGTACTTC,CASSPGQGRETQYF
NA,TRBJ1-5,TRBV5-4,NA,TGTGCCAGCAGCTTGGATCCCAGGAACAATCAGCCCCAGCATTTT,CASSLDPRNNQPQHF
TRBD1,TRBJ1-6,TRBV4-2,NA,TGTGCCAGCAGCCAAGATCAGGAGGACAGGGGCATGTCACCCCTCCACTTT,CASSQDQEDRGMSPLHF
TRBD2,TRBJ2-7,TRBV30,few,TGTGCCTGGAGTGATTCGGGACTAGCGGGAGTCGCCTACGAGCAGTACTTC,CAWSDSGLAGVAYEQYF
NA,TRBJ1-2,TRBV5-8,NA,TGTGCCAGCACCCGGGGAAAGAACTATGGCTACACCTTC,CASTRGKNYGYTF
NA,TRBJ1-1,TRBV5-1,NA,TGCGCCAGCAGCTTGGGGTCAGGGAACACTGAAGCTTTCTTT,CASSLGSGNTEAFF
NA,TRBJ2-5,TRBV27,NA,TGTGCCAGCAGTTCCCGACAACTAGCTTCCCAAGAGACCCAGTACTTC,CASSSRQLASQETQYF
NA,TRBJ1-5,TRBV10-3,NA,TGTGCCATCAGTGCTGGGGGGTCGAGCAATCAGCCCCAGCATTTT,CAISAGGSSNQPQHF
NA,TRBJ2-7,TRBV15,NA,TGTGCCACCAGCAGAGATACTGTGAGCTACGAGCAGTACTTC,CATSRDTVSYEQYF
TRBD2,TRBJ2-7,TRBV7-2,NA,TGTGCCAGCAGCTTAGTGACTGGACTAGCGGGATACGAGCAGTACTTC,CASSLVTGLAGYEQYF
NA,TRBJ1-5,TRBV4-3,NA,TGCGCCAGCAGCCAAGTCCGGGGGATTGGTCAGCCCCAGCATTTT,CASSQVRGIGQPQHF
TRBD1,TRBJ2-7,TRBV19,NA,TGTGCCAGTAGTATAGTACAGGGGGCCAACGAGCAGTACTTC,CASSIVQGANEQYF
NA,TRBJ2-5,TRBV6-6,NA,TGTGCCAGCAGCCCTAGAACAGAGACCCAGTACTTC,CASSPRTETQYF
NA,TRBJ1-2,TRBV7-2,few,TGTGCCAGCAGCCTCGGGGGGGCTAGCTATGGCTACACCTTC,CASSLGGASYGYTF
NA,TRBJ2-7,TRBV6-1,few,TGTGCCAGCAGTGCGAGTCGGGTGAGCTCCTACGAGCAGTACTTC,CASSASRVSSYEQYF
TRBD2,TRBJ2-1,TRBV13,once,TGTGCCAGCAGCCCCGCGGGACTAGCGGGGGGGCAGAATGAGCAGTTCTTC,CASSPAGLAGGQNEQFF
NA,TRBJ2-4,TRBV19,few,TGTGCCAGTAGTATAGCGCCGTCGGAGGCTCTAGCCAAAAACATTCAGTACTTC,CASSIAPSEALAKNIQYF
NA,TRBJ1-2,TRBV6-5,NA,TGTGCCAGCAGTTACAGGGGTGGCTACACCTTC,CASSYRGGYTF
TRBD1,TRBJ2-1,TRBV29-1,NA,TGCAGCGTTGATTGGGACAGAGCGAACAATGAGCAGTTCTTC,CSVDWDRANNEQFF
NA,TRBJ1-2,TRBV25-1,NA,TGTGCCAGCAGTGAGGAGGGAGACTATGGCTACACCTTC,CASSEEGDYGYTF
NA,TRBJ2-7,TRBV7-2,few,TGTGCCAGCAGCTCGCGGGACGAGCAGTACTTC,CASSSRDEQYF
TRBD1,TRBJ1-4,TRBV18,few,TGTGCCAGCTCACCTGCGGGACAGGGGCAGGAAAAACTGTTTTTT,CASSPAGQGQEKLFF
NA,TRBJ1-2,TRBV9,NA,TGTGCCAGCAGCCCCCGACTAGGCGATGGCTACACCTTC,CASSPRLGDGYTF
NA,TRBJ2-5,TRBV2,NA,TGTGCCAGCAGTGAGGGCTCAGGGAACCCAAGAGGGACCCAGTACTTC,CASSEGSGNPRGTQYF
NA,TRBJ1-2,TRBV7-9,NA,TGTGCCAGCAGCTTAACGCCCCAAGCCGACTATGGCTACACCTTC,CASSLTPQADYGYTF
TRBD2,TRBJ2-5,TRBV14,NA,TGTGCCAGCAGCCGAGTAGGCGGGGGTGAGACCCAGTACTTC,CASSRVGGGETQYF
TRBD1,TRBJ2-7,TRBV7-8,NA,TGTGCCAGCAGCTTAGGGAGTGTTGGGACAGGGGTCTACGAGCAGTACTTC,CASSLGSVGTGVYEQYF
NA,TRBJ2-5,TRBV6-1,NA,TGTGCCAGCAGTGAAGTGATGCGGGGAGGGACCCAGTACTTC,CASSEVMRGGTQYF
TRBD1,TRBJ2-7,TRBV29-1,NA,TGCAGCGCTGGACAGGGGACGAGCTCCTACGAGCAGTACTTC,CSAGQGTSSYEQYF
TRBD2,TRBJ2-7,TRBV5-4,NA,TGTGCCAGCAGCTTGGAGGCTAGCGGATACTACGAGCAGTACTTC,CASSLEASGYYEQYF
TRBD1,TRBJ1-2,TRBV30,NA,TGTGCCTGGCGGGACAGTACAAATGGCTACACCTTC,CAWRDSTNGYTF
NA,TRBJ1-5,TRBV29-1,once,TGCAGCGTTAGTACAGGGACCGGCAATCAGCCCCAGCATTTT,CSVSTGTGNQPQHF
TRBD1,TRBJ2-7,TRBV18,NA,TGTGCCAGCTCACCGGGGACAGGGCACTCCTACGAGCAGTACTTC,CASSPGTGHSYEQYF
TRBD2,TRBJ2-3,TRBV7-3,NA,TGTGCCAGCAGCCCTAGCGGGAGCTGGGCAGATACGCAGTATTTT,CASSPSGSWADTQYF
NA,TRBJ2-4,TRBV11-1,NA,TGTGCCAGCACAGAAGAGGGCCAAAACATTCAGTACTTC,CASTEEGQNIQYF
TRBD1,TRBJ1-6,TRBV19,NA,TGTGCCAGTAGCGACCCCGACAGGGGGCTCTATAATTCACCCCTCCACTTT,CASSDPDRGLYNSPLHF
NA,TRBJ2-1,TRBV6-5,NA,TGTGCCAGCAGCCATCAAAACAACAATGAGCAGTTCTTC,CASSHQNNNEQFF
NA,TRBJ1-2,TRBV7-5,NA,TGTGTCAGAACCCGAGGGGGGGTCGGCTACACCTTC,CVRTRGGVGYTF
TRBD2,TRBJ2-7,TRBV27,NA,TGTGCCAGCAGTTTATGGCTAGCGGGGAGATTCGAGCAGTACTTC,CASSLWLAGRFEQYF